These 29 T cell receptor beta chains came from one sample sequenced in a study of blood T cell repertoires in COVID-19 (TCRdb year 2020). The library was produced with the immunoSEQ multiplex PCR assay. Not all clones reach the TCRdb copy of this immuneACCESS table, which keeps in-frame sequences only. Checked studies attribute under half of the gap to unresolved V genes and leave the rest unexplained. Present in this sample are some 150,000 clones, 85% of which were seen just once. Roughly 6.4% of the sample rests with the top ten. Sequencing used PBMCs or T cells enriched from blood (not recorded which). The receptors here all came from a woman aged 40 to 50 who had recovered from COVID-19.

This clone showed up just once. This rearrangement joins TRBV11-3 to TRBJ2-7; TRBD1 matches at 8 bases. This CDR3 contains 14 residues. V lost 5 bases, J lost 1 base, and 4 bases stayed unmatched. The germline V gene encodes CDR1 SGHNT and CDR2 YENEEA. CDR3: CASSLWTGSYEQYF. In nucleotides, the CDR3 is TGTGCCAGCAGCCTTTGGACAGGGTCCTACGAGCAGTACTTC. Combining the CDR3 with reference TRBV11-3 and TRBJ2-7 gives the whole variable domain EAGVVQSPRYKIIEKKQPVAFWCNPISGHNTLYWYLQNLGQGPELLIRYENEEAVDDSQLPKDRFSAERLKGVDSTLKIQPAELGDSAVYLCASSLWTGSYEQYFGPGTRLTVT.

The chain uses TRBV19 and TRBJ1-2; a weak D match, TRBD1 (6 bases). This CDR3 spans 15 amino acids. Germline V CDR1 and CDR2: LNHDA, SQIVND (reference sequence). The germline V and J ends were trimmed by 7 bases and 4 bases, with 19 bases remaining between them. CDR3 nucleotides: TGTGCCAGTACCCACCCCCGGACAGCGACCTATGGCTACACCTTC. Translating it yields CASTHPRTATYGYTF. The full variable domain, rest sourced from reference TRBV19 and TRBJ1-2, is DGGITQSPKYLFRKEGQNVTLSCEQNLNHDAMYWYRQDPGQGLRLIYYSQIVNDFQKGDIAEGYSVSREKKESFPLTVTSAQKNPTAFYLCASTHPRTATYGYTFGSGTRLTVV.

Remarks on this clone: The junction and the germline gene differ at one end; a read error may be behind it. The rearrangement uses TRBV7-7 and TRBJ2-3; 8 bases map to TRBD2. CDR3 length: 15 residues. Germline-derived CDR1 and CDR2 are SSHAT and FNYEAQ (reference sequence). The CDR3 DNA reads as TGTGCTAGCAGCCTGGGCGGGGGGATGACAGATACGCAGTATTTT. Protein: CASSLGGGMTDTQYF.

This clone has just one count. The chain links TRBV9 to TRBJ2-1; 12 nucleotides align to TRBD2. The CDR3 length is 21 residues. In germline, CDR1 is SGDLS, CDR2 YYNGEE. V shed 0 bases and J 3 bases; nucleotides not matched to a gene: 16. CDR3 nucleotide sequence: TGTGCCAGCAGCGTAGCTCCTAGCGGGAGGGAATCTATCAAATTCTACAATGAGCAGTTCTTC. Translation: CASSVAPSGRESIKFYNEQFF.

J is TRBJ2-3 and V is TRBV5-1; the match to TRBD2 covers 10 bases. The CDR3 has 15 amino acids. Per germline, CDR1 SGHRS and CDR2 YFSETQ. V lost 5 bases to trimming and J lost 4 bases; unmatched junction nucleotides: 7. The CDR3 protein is CASSSSGSRADTQYF. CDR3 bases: TGCGCCAGCAGTTCTAGCGGGAGTAGGGCAGATACGCAGTATTTT.

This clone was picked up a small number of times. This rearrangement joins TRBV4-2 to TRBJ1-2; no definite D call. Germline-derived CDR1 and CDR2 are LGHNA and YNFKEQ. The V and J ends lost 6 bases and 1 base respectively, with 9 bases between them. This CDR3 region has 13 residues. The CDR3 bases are TGTGCCAGCAGTGAACTGAGTAACTATGGCTACACCTTC. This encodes CASSELSNYGYTF.

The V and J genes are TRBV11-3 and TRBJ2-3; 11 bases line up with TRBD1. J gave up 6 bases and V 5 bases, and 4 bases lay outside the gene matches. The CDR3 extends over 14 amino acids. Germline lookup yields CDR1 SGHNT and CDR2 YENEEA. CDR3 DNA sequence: TGTGCCAGCAGCATAGGACAGGGGGCGGATACGCAGTATTTT. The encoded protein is CASSIGQGADTQYF.

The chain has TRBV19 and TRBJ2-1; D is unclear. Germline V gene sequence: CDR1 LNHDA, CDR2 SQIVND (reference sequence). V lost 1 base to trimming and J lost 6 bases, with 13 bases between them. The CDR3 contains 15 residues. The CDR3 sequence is CASSIGPGGGNEQFF. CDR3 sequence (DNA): TGTGCCAGTAGTATAGGCCCCGGTGGCGGCAATGAGCAGTTCTTC.

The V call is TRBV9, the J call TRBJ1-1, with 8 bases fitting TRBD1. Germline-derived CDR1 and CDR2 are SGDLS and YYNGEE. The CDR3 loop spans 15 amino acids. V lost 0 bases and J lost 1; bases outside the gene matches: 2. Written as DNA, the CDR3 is TGTGCCAGCAGCGTAGGGACAGGGTCGAACACTGAAGCTTTCTTT. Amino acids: CASSVGTGSNTEAFF. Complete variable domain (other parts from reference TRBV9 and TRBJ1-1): DSGVTQTPKHLITATGQRVTLRCSPRSGDLSVYWYQQSLDQGLQFLIQYYNGEERAKGNILERFSAQQFPDLHSELNLSSLELGDSALYFCASSVGTGSNTEAFFGQGTRLTVV.

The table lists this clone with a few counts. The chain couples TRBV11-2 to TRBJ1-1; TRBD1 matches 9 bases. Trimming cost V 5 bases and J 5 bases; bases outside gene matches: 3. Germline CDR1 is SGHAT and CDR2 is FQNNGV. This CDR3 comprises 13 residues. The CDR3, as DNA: TGTGCCAGCAGCCAAGGACAGGGGACTGAAGCTTTCTTT. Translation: CASSQGQGTEAFF.

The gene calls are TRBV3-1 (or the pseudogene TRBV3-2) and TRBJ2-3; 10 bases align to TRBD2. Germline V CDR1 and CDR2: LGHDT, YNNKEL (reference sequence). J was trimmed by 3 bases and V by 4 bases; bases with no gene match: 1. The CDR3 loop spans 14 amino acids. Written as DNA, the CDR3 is TGTGCCAGCAGCCCTAGCGGGAGAACAGATACGCAGTATTTT. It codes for CASSPSGRTDTQYF.

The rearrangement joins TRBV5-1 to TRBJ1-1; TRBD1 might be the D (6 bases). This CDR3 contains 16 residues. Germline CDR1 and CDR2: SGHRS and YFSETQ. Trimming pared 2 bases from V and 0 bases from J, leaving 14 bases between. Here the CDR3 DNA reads TGCGCCAGCAGCTTCCACACAGGGTCCATGAACACTGAAGCTTTCTTT. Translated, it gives CASSFHTGSMNTEAFF.

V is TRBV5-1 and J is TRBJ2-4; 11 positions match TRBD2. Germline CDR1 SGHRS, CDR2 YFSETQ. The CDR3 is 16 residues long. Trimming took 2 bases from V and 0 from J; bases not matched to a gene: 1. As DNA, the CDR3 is TGCGCCAGCAGCTTACTAGCGGGGGTAGCCAAAAACATTCAGTACTTC. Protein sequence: CASSLLAGVAKNIQYF.

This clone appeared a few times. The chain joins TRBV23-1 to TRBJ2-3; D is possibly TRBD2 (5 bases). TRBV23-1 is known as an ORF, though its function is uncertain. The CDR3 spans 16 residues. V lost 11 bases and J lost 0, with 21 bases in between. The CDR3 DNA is TGCGCCGAGGGCGGAGGCCACGGTGCTAGCACAGATACGCAGTATTTT. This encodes CAEGGGHGASTDTQYF.

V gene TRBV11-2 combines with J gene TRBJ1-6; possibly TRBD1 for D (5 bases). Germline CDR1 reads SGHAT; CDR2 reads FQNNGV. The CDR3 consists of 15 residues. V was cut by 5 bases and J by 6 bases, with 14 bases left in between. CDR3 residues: CASSTTGFVNSPLHF. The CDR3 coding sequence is TGTGCCAGCAGCACTACAGGTTTTGTTAATTCACCCCTCCACTTT.

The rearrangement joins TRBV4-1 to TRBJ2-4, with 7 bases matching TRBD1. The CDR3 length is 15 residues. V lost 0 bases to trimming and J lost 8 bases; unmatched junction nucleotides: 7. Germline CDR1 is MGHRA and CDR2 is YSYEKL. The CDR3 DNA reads TGCGCCAGCAGCCAAGAGGGCAGGGGGACGGACATTCAGTACTTC. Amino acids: CASSQEGRGTDIQYF.

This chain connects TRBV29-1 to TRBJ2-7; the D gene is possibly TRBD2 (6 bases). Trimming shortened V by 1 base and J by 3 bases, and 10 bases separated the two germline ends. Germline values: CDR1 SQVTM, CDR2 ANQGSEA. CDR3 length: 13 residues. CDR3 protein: CSVEGGDFYEQYF. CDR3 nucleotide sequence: TGCAGCGTTGAAGGAGGGGACTTCTACGAGCAGTACTTC.

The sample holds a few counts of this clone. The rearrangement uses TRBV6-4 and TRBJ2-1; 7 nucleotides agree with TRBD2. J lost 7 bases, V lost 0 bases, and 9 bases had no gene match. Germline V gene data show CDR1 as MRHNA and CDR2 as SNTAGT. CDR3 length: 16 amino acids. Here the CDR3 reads CASSDSFGGGWNEQFF. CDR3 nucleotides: TGTGCCAGCAGTGACTCGTTCGGGGGAGGGTGGAATGAGCAGTTCTTC.

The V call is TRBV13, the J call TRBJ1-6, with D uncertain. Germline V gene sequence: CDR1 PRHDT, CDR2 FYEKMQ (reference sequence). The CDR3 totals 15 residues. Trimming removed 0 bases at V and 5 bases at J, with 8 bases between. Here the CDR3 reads CASSLGPGDNSPLHF. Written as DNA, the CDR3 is TGTGCCAGCAGCTTAGGCCCGGGAGATAATTCACCCCTCCACTTT.

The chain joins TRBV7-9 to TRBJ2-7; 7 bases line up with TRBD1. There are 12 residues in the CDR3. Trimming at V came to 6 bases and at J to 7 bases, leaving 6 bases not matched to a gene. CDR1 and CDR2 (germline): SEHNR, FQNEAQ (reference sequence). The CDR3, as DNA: TGTGCCAGCAGGTCACAGGGGCGTGAGCAGTACTTC. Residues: CASRSQGREQYF.

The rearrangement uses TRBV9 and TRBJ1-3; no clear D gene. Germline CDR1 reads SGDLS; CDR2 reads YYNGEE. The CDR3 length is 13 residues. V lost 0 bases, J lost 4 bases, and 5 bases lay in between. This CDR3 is CASSVVPGNTIYF. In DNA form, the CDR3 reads TGTGCCAGCAGCGTAGTTCCAGGAAACACCATATATTTT.

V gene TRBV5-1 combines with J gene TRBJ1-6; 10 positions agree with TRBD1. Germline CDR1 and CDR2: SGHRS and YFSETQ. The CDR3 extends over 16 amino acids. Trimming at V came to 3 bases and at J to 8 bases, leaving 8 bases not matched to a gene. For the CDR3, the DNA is TGCGCCAGCAGCTCGGACCGGACAGGGGGATATTCACCCCTCCACTTT. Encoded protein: CASSSDRTGGYSPLHF.

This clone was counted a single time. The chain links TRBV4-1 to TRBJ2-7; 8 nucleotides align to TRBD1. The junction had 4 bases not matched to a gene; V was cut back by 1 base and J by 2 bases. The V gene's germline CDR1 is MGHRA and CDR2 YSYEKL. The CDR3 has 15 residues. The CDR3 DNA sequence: TGCGCCAGCAGCCAAGGGCAGGGGGCAACCTACGAGCAGTACTTC. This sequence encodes CASSQGQGATYEQYF.

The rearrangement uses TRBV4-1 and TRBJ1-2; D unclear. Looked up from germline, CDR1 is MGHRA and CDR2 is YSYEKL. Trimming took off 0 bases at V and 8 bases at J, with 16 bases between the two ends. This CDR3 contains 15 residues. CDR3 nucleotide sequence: TGCGCCAGCAGCCAAGATTCGGGAATACGTGAAGGCTACACCTTC. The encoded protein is CASSQDSGIREGYTF.

DNA for the CDR3: TGTGCCAGCAGCTTAGGGGGGAGGCAGGGCCCGAACTACAATGAGCAGTTCTTC. It translates to CASSLGGRQGPNYNEQFF. The J gene is TRBJ2-1, the V gene TRBV11-3; D may be TRBD2 (6 bases). The length of the CDR3 is 18 residues. The V end lost 1 base, the J end lost 3 bases, and 19 bases lay between the germline ends. Germline V lookup: CDR1 SGHNT, CDR2 YENEEA.

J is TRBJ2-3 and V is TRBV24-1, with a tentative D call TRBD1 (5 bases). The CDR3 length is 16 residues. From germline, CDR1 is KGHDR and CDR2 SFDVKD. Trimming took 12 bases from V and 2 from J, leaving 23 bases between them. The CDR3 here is CAAIGALSIPTDTQYF. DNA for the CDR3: TGTGCCGCGATAGGGGCCCTCTCCATCCCCACAGATACGCAGTATTTT.

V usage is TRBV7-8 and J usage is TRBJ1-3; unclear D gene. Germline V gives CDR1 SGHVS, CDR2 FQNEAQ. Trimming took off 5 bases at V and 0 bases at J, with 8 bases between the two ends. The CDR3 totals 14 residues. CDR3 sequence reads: CASSPDSSGNTIYF. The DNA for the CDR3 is TGTGCCAGCAGCCCGGACTCCTCTGGAAACACCATATATTTT.

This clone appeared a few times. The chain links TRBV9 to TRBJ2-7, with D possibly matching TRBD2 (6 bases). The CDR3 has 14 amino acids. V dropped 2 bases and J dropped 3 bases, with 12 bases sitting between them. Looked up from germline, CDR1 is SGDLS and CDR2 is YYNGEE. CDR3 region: CASSVQEGSYEQYF. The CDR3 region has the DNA TGTGCCAGCAGCGTCCAGGAGGGGAGCTACGAGCAGTACTTC. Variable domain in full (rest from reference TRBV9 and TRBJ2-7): DSGVTQTPKHLITATGQRVTLRCSPRSGDLSVYWYQQSLDQGLQFLIQYYNGEERAKGNILERFSAQQFPDLHSELNLSSLELGDSALYFCASSVQEGSYEQYFGPGTRLTVT.

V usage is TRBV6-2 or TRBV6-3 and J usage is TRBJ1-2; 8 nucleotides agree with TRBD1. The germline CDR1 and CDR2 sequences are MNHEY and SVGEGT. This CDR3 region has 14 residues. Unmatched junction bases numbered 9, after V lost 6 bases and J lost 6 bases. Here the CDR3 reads CASSPTGGFDGYTF. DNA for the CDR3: TGTGCCAGCAGCCCTACAGGGGGTTTCGATGGCTACACCTTC.